A single sample is the source of the 19 T cell receptor beta chains below, sequenced in a study of shared clonotypes between healthy human individuals (TCRdb year 2020). The method behind the library was the immunoSEQ multiplex PCR assay. TCRdb holds this immuneACCESS table with in-frame rearrangements only. Some clones are missing; in checked studies, unresolved V genes explain under half, and the rest has no known cause. Present in this sample are about 2.1 million clones, just under 95% of which were seen just once. The leading ten clones occupy under 2% of the sample. CD8 naive samples were obtained by positive selection for CCR7 among CD45RO-negative cells, yielding a CD45RA+CCR7+ population from which TemRA cells were excluded. Sequencing input: naive CD8+ T cells from PBMCs. The sample's cell subset or site label is to be understood as: CD45RA+CCR7+. The receptors stem from a man aged 18 to 30 in good health. Some clones in this sample may be carry-over from other donors' samples.

Comment on this clone: Other DNA sequences of this sample code for an identical CDR3. V gene TRBV11-2 combines with J gene TRBJ1-2; D unclear. CDR1 SGHAT and CDR2 FQNNGV come from the germline V gene. V lost 3 bases to trimming and J lost 2 bases, with 10 bases between them. This CDR3 region has 14 residues. In nucleotides, the CDR3 is TGTGCCAGCAGCTTGGTCAGGTCGAACTATGGCTACACCTTC. Its translation is CASSLVRSNYGYTF.

Regarding this clone: The same CDR3 is also encoded by other DNA sequences in this sample. V is TRBV28 and J is TRBJ1-1, with D hard to call. This CDR3 comprises 14 residues. Per the germline V gene, CDR1 is MDHEN and CDR2 is SYDVKM. Trimming shortened V by 2 bases and J by 0 bases, and 7 bases separated the two germline ends. The CDR3 DNA follows: TGTGCCAGCAGTTTACAGAGCATGAACACTGAAGCTTTCTTT. It codes for CASSLQSMNTEAFF.

The count of this clone is one. The chain carries TRBV29-1 and TRBJ2-7, with 12 bases fitting TRBD2. V shed 5 bases, J shed 6 bases, and the junction held 5 bases outside the gene matches. From germline, CDR1 is SQVTM and CDR2 ANQGSEA. This CDR3 contains 13 residues. CDR3 loop: CSVTQGLAGEQYF. The CDR3 region has the DNA TGCAGCGTTACCCAGGGACTAGCGGGCGAGCAGTACTTC.

The V call is TRBV27, the J call TRBJ2-7, with D maybe TRBD1 (5 bases). The V end lost 7 bases, the J end lost 1 base, and 14 bases lay between the germline ends. Germline lookup yields CDR1 MNHEY and CDR2 SMNVEV (reference sequence). The CDR3 is 14 residues long. As DNA, the CDR3 is TGTGCCAGCAAGTTATGGCAGGGATCCTACGAGCAGTACTTC. It translates to CASKLWQGSYEQYF.

The V and J genes are TRBV7-9 and TRBJ1-2, with D possibly being TRBD1 (5 bases). Germline CDR1 reads SEHNR; CDR2 reads FQNEAQ (reference sequence). CDR3 length equals 15 residues. V lost 4 bases to trimming and J lost 4 bases, with 16 bases between them. The chain's CDR3 is CASSSGAQLLYGYTF. The CDR3 DNA reads TGTGCCAGCAGCTCCGGGGCTCAACTACTCTATGGCTACACCTTC.

This clone was seen just once. V gene TRBV13 combines with J gene TRBJ2-5; 7 nucleotides agree with TRBD1. Germline V lookup: CDR1 PRHDT, CDR2 FYEKMQ (reference sequence). V gave up 3 bases and J gave up 1 base; unmatched junction bases: 8. The length of the CDR3 is 16 residues. CDR3 sequence reads: CASSFSQGFIQETQYF. The DNA for the CDR3 is TGTGCCAGCAGCTTTTCACAGGGGTTCATCCAAGAGACCCAGTACTTC.

The chain is built from TRBV28 and TRBJ1-3, with a weak D call TRBD1 (6 bases). Looked up from germline, CDR1 is MDHEN and CDR2 is SYDVKM. The CDR3 runs to 15 residues. The germline V and J ends were trimmed by 5 bases and 4 bases, with 15 bases remaining between them. The CDR3 bases are TGTGCCAGCAGTCCTGGGCACAGGGAGGGAAACACCATATATTTT. Residues: CASSPGHREGNTIYF. Complete variable domain (other parts from reference TRBV28 and TRBJ1-3): DVKVTQSSRYLVKRTGEKVFLECVQDMDHENMFWYRQDPGLGLRLIYFSYDVKMKEKGDIPEGYSVSREKKERFSLILESASTNQTSMYLCASSPGHREGNTIYFGEGSWLTVV.

The V gene is TRBV19, the J gene TRBJ2-7; 9 bases are a match to TRBD1. With 5 bases clipped from V and 2 bases from J, the junction kept 10 bases outside the gene matches. Germline V gives CDR1 LNHDA, CDR2 SQIVND (reference sequence). This CDR3 has 16 amino acids. The DNA for the CDR3 is TGTGCCAGTAGTGTGTTACGGGACAGGGTTCCCTACGAGCAGTACTTC. It translates to CASSVLRDRVPYEQYF.

This clone was detected only a few times. This chain uses TRBV27 with TRBJ2-7; D perhaps matches TRBD1 (6 bases). Germline values: CDR1 MNHEY, CDR2 SMNVEV (reference sequence). The CDR3 covers 13 residues. Trimming stripped 5 bases from V and 2 bases from J, with 10 bases between. CDR3 DNA: TGTGCCAGCAGTGGGACATTTACCTACGAGCAGTACTTC. It codes for CASSGTFTYEQYF.

The J gene is TRBJ2-5, the V gene TRBV11-2, with a possible D match to TRBD2 (6 bases). The length of the CDR3 is 16 residues. Germline values: CDR1 SGHAT, CDR2 FQNNGV. V gave up 4 bases and J gave up 2 bases, with 17 bases separating them. The CDR3 here is CASSSIRVGGQETQYF. CDR3 nucleotide sequence: TGTGCCAGCAGCTCGATCCGCGTTGGGGGGCAAGAGACCCAGTACTTC.

This chain links TRBV28 with TRBJ1-5; no clear D. CDR1 is MDHEN, CDR2 SYDVKM, per germline. CDR3 length: 17 amino acids. The V end lost 7 bases, the J end lost 4 bases, and 23 bases lay between the germline ends. The CDR3 DNA reads TGTGCCAGCACTTCTTTCGAGATATTTGGTGTAAATCAGCCCCAGCATTTT. Its protein product is CASTSFEIFGVNQPQHF.

This clone was counted a few times. The chain recombines TRBV6-1 with TRBJ1-1; no reliable D call. This CDR3 contains 15 residues. The germline CDR1 and CDR2 sequences are MNHNS and SASEGT. The ends were cut back, 4 bases at V and 1 base at J, with 13 bases in the middle. The CDR3 spells CASSAFRSTNTEAFF. CDR3 bases: TGTGCCAGCAGTGCGTTTCGGTCAACGAACACTGAAGCTTTCTTT.

The chain couples TRBV7-8 to TRBJ1-1; 8 positions agree with TRBD1. The CDR3 totals 14 residues. Trimming took 1 base from V and 10 from J; bases not matched to a gene: 8. The germline CDR1 and CDR2 sequences are SGHVS and FQNEAQ. This CDR3 reads CASSLVSGGAGAFF. CDR3 DNA sequence: TGTGCCAGCAGCTTAGTTTCAGGGGGCGCGGGAGCTTTCTTT.

This chain uses TRBV6-4 with TRBJ1-5; D unclear. CDR1 is MRHNA, CDR2 SNTAGT, per germline. Trimming cost V 3 bases and J 10 bases, with 13 bases left between them. The CDR3 has 13 residues. CDR3 residues: CASSETRARPQHF. Written as DNA, the CDR3 is TGTGCCAGCAGTGAAACCCGGGCCCGCCCCCAGCATTTT.

The V and J genes are TRBV7-8 and TRBJ2-7; unclear D gene. Trimming stripped 5 bases from V and 2 bases from J, with 7 bases between. CDR3 length equals 12 residues. Germline values: CDR1 SGHVS, CDR2 FQNEAQ. The CDR3 reads CASSPQPYEQYF. The CDR3 region has the DNA TGTGCCAGCAGCCCGCAACCCTACGAGCAGTACTTC.

Note on this clone: Other DNA sequences of this sample code for an identical CDR3. This chain connects TRBV30 to TRBJ1-1; TRBD1 matches 8 bases. This CDR3 has 11 residues. CDR1 and CDR2 from the germline V gene are GTSNPN and SVGIG (reference sequence). The V segment lost 5 bases and the J segment 5 bases; nucleotides outside the gene matches: 1. In nucleotides, the CDR3 is TGTGCCTGGGACAGGGGTACTGAAGCTTTCTTT. This encodes CAWDRGTEAFF. The whole variable domain, filled in from reference TRBV30 and TRBJ1-1, reads SQTIHQWPATLVQPVGSPLSLECTVEGTSNPNLYWYRQAAGRGLQLLFYSVGIGQISSEVPQNLSASRPQDRQFILSSKKLLLSDSGFYLCAWDRGTEAFFGQGTRLTVV.

This chain joins TRBV27 and TRBJ2-7; D gene uncertain. CDR3 length: 15 residues. The germline V and J ends were trimmed by 2 bases and 1 base, with 12 bases remaining between them. The germline gives CDR1 MNHEY, CDR2 SMNVEV (reference sequence). As DNA, the CDR3 is TGTGCCAGCAGTTTAAGGCAGAGTCCATCCTACGAGCAGTACTTC. It encodes CASSLRQSPSYEQYF.

The chain has TRBV9 and TRBJ2-2; 7 nucleotides match TRBD1. CDR1 SGDLS and CDR2 YYNGEE come from the germline V gene. J lost 0 bases, V lost 3 bases, and 11 bases had no gene match. This CDR3 is built from 18 residues. The CDR3 DNA is TGTGCCAGCAGCGGCGAACTCTACAGGGGAACGAACACCGGGGAGCTGTTTTTT. It yields the protein CASSGELYRGTNTGELFF.

The rearrangement links TRBV5-1 to TRBJ2-5; 8 positions agree with TRBD1. The CDR3 spans 16 residues. With V trimmed by 4 bases and J by 4 bases, 12 bases remained unmatched. Germline lookup yields CDR1 SGHRS and CDR2 YFSETQ. CDR3 amino acids: CASSQGRTGHRETQYF. The CDR3 DNA sequence: TGCGCCAGCAGCCAGGGGAGGACAGGGCATCGAGAGACCCAGTACTTC.